The T cell receptor (beta chain) under discussion was sequenced for a study of cytomegalovirus exposure and HLA in healthy donors. Trimming left V 3 bases short and J 7 bases short, with 9 bases between. The CDR3 is 12 amino acids. Germline V gene data show CDR1 as LNHDA and CDR2 as SQIVND (reference sequence). The repertoire was sequenced with immunoSEQ multiplex PCR; TCRdb's copy has only in-frame clones and lacks some. The data contain some 68,000 clones, about 96% of them singletons. The sample was PBMCs. This chain links TRBV19 with TRBJ1-2; D is unclear. This TCR came from a young man in good health and CMV-seronegative. CDR3 amino acids: CASSIGVFGYTF. CDR3 sequence (DNA): TGTGCCAGTAGTATCGGGGTTTTTGGCTACACCTTC.